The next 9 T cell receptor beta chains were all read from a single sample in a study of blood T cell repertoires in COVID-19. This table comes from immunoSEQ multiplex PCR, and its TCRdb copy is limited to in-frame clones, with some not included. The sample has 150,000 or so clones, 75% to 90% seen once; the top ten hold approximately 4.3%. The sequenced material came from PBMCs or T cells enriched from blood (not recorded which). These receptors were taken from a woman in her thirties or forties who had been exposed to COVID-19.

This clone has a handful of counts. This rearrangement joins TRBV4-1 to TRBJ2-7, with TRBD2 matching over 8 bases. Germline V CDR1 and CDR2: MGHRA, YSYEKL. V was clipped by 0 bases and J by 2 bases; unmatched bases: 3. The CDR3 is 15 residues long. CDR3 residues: CASSQDAGGPYEQYF. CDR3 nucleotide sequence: TGCGCCAGCAGCCAAGATGCGGGGGGCCCCTACGAGCAGTACTTC.

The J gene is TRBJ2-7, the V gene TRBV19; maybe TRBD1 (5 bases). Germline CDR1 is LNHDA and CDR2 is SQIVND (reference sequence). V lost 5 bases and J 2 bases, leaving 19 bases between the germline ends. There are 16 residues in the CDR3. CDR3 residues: CASSSPETASTYEQYF. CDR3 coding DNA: TGTGCCAGTAGTTCGCCCGAGACAGCGTCCACCTACGAGCAGTACTTC.

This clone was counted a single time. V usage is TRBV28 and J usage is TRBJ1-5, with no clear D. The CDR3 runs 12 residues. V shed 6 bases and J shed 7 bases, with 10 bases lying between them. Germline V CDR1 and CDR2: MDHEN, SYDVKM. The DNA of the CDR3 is TGTGCCAGCAGCCTCCCAACACAGCCCCAGCATTTT. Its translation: CASSLPTQPQHF.

Here the CDR3 reads CASSFGTIKLFF. The DNA for the CDR3 is TGTGCCAGCAGTTTCGGGACAATAAAGCTGTTTTTT. This rearrangement joins TRBV28 to TRBJ2-2, with D tentatively TRBD1 (6 bases). This CDR3 has 12 amino acids. Per germline, CDR1 MDHEN and CDR2 SYDVKM. Trimming took 3 bases from V and 12 from J, leaving 11 bases between them.

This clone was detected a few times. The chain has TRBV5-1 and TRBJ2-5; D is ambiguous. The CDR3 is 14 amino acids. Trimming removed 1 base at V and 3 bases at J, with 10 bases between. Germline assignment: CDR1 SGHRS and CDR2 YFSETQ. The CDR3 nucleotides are TGCGCCAGCAGCTTGACGGGTGCCGAAGAGACCCAGTACTTC. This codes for CASSLTGAEETQYF.

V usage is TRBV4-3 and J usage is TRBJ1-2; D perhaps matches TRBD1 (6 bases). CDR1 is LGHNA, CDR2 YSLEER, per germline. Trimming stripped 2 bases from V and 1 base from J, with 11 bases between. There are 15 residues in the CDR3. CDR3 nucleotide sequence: TGCGCCAGCAGCCAATTGGACAGCTTTAACTATGGCTACACCTTC. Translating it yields CASSQLDSFNYGYTF.

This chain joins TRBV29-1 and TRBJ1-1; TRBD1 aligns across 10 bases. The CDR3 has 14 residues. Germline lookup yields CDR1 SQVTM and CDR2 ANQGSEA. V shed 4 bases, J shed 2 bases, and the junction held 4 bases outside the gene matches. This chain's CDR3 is CSVVRDRGNTEAFF. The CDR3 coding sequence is TGCAGCGTTGTGAGGGACAGGGGAAACACTGAAGCTTTCTTT.

As DNA, the CDR3 is TGTGCCAGCAGCTTACGGACATCCGGCGATGGCTACACCTTC. It yields the protein CASSLRTSGDGYTF. This chain connects TRBV7-6 to TRBJ1-2; D perhaps matches TRBD1 (5 bases). The V gene's germline CDR1 is SGHVS and CDR2 FNYEAQ. V shed 2 bases and J shed 6 bases, with 13 bases lying between them. The CDR3 spans 14 residues.

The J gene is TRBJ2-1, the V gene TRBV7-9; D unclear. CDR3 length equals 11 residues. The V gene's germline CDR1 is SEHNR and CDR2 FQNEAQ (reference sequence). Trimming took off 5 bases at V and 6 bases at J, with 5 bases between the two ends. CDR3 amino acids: CASSTGNEQFF. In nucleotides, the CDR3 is TGTGCCAGCAGCACCGGCAATGAGCAGTTCTTC.